This T cell receptor (beta chain) was identified in a study of regulatory T cells in long-lasting Graves disease. About the research overall: Those Graves' patients who were newly diagnosed had been on antithyroid drugs under 3 months. Study results and caveats: Study of thyroid tissue was not done, with only peripheral blood studied.

Arm-PCR of CDR3 regions and iRepertoire HTBI primers were used to build TCR beta libraries. TCRdb reprocessed the multiplex PCR reads via MiXCR and lists one record per CDR3 protein. The sample includes some 410,000 distinct CDR3 sequences, 15% to 20% seen only once; the top ten take about 10%. The V gene end was trimmed by 3 bases and the J gene end by 5 bases; junction bases not matched to a gene: 12. CDR1 and CDR2 (germline): SGHTA, FQGNSA. The CDR3 totals 16 residues. Time point: newly diagnosed GD, antithyroid drugs for less than 3 months. Extracted PBMC RNA gave rise to the TCR library. As collected, the peripheral blood samples measured roughly 10 milliliters each and went into EDTA tubes. On this clonotype itself: Its antigen is not identified. A read error may be the cause here, since a much bigger clone is one base away.

This same sample was also part of a study on T cells in Graves' hyperthyroidism and ophthalmopathy. In that study: The authors' 13 V-J model separated ophthalmopathy from stable hyperthyroidism.

This sample comprised peripheral blood mononuclear cells (PBMCs), obtained at new diagnosis, from a patient treated with antithyroid drugs. The TCR was taken from a woman aged 25 to 39 with Graves disease. The chain couples TRBV7-2 to TRBJ2-5, with TRBD2 matching 7 bases. CDR3 protein: CASSFGGLVGGETQYF. The CDR3 DNA is TGTGCCAGCAGCTTTGGCGGGCTAGTGGGGGGGGAGACCCAGTACTTC.